This T cell receptor (beta chain) was captured in a study of blood T cell repertoires in COVID-19. This clone appeared a few times. From germline, CDR1 is SNHLY and CDR2 FYNNEI. The CDR3 length is 12 residues. Trimming took off 4 bases at V and 8 bases at J, with 11 bases between the two ends. Under the authors' procedure: Amplification of reference gene primers provided the estimated nucleated cell counts. This table comes from immunoSEQ multiplex PCR, and its TCRdb copy is limited to in-frame clones, with some not included. V and J calls and clone size follow that table, whereas D and trimming were derived from the DNA. Here the sample spans about 380,000 clones, 88% being singletons. Those enrolled, adults aged roughly 18 to 100 years, came from about two dozen US areas. Self-reported history from a screening survey and questionnaire set each donor's cohort. Recovered status applied to Cohort 3 donors who had two consecutive negative PCRs. It also applied to those with clearance or with symptom resolution.

The chain employs TRBV2 and TRBJ1-2; D uncertain. Specimen: PBMCs or T cells enriched from blood (not recorded which). The receptor comes from a young woman who had recovered from COVID-19. The CDR3 DNA is TGTGCCAGCAGTGTTGAAGGGAGCGGCTACACCTTC. As protein: CASSVEGSGYTF. Variable domain in full (rest from reference TRBV2 and TRBJ1-2): EPEVTQTPSHQVTQMGQEVILRCVPISNHLYFYWYRQILGQKVEFLVSFYNNEISEKSEIFDDQFSVERPDGSNFTLKIRSTKLEDSAMYFCASSVEGSGYTFGSGTRLTVV.